Below, one TCR beta chain is given with its context. A single base separates this from a much larger clone, so it may be a read error. Germline CDR1 MNHEY, CDR2 SVGEGT. The ends lost 0 bases at V and 3 bases at J; junction bases unmatched: 1. The CDR3 has 14 amino acids. This sample is drawn from a study of blood T cell repertoires in COVID-19. Original analysis: Reference gene primer amplification yielded estimated nucleated cell counts. Assay used: immunoSEQ multiplex PCR; TCRdb lists only in-frame clones, some missing. V and J calls and clone size are as listed in that table; D and trimming were resolved from the DNA. The sample includes over 120,000 clones, 81% of them seen just once.

J is TRBJ2-7 and V is TRBV6-2 or TRBV6-3, with 8 bases matching TRBD2. Sequencing used peripheral blood. This clonotype was obtained from a human donor in a cohort sampled during active COVID-19. CDR3 region: CASSYSSGSYEQYF. CDR3 bases: TGTGCCAGCAGTTACTCGAGCGGGAGCTACGAGCAGTACTTC.